These T cell receptor beta chains were read from a single sample in a study of cytomegalovirus exposure and HLA in healthy donors. Produced via immunoSEQ multiplex PCR; TCRdb's table is partial and in-frame only. The profile shows approximately 220,000 clones, 82% of them singletons. Sequencing was done on a sample of PBMCs. All receptors come from a man aged 35 to 55 in good health and CMV-seropositive. CDR3s include the opening cysteine and the closing phenylalanine or tryptophan. Each record gives: clone size, D gene, V gene, J gene, CDR3 protein, CDR3 DNA. A D gene is named only where the DNA matches it firmly. Clone size, where shown, is once, few, many, or a class for clones that have expanded.

size: -; D: -; V: TRBV15; J: TRBJ2-5; CDR3: CATIQPGSGQETQYF; DNA: TGTGCCACCATCCAACCCGGGAGTGGGCAAGAGACCCAGTACTTC
size: -; D: -; V: TRBV27; J: TRBJ2-1; CDR3: CASSFGGTYNEQFF; DNA: TGTGCCAGCAGTTTTGGCGGGACCTACAATGAGCAGTTCTTC
size: once; D: -; V: TRBV7-6; J: TRBJ1-4; CDR3: CASSFAGTPNEKLFF; DNA: TGTGCCAGCAGCTTTGCCGGGACACCTAATGAAAAACTGTTTTTT
size: -; D: -; V: TRBV20-1; J: TRBJ1-1; CDR3: CSARERRGTFF; DNA: TGCAGTGCTAGAGAGCGGAGGGGAACTTTCTTT
size: -; D: TRBD1; V: TRBV25-1; J: TRBJ2-7; CDR3: CASSEYRQGTGEQYF; DNA: TGTGCCAGCAGTGAATACCGACAGGGGACTGGGGAGCAGTACTTC
size: many; D: -; V: TRBV6-5; J: TRBJ1-1; CDR3: CASSSGHVAEAFF; DNA: TGTGCCAGCAGTTCGGGACATGTAGCTGAAGCTTTCTTT
size: -; D: TRBD1; V: TRBV5-6; J: TRBJ2-7; CDR3: CASSLIGGASYEQYF; DNA: TGTGCCAGCAGCTTGATAGGGGGCGCGTCCTACGAGCAGTACTTC
size: -; D: TRBD2; V: TRBV4-1; J: TRBJ2-2; CDR3: CASSRGLAGPGELFF; DNA: TGCGCCAGCAGCCGAGGACTAGCGGGCCCGGGGGAGCTGTTTTTT
size: -; D: -; V: TRBV6-1; J: TRBJ1-4; CDR3: CASRTSDGEKLFF; DNA: TGTGCCAGCAGAACAAGCGATGGTGAAAAACTGTTTTTT
size: -; D: -; V: TRBV6-6; J: TRBJ2-7; CDR3: CASSYSRGGALGEQYF; DNA: TGTGCCAGCAGTTACTCGAGGGGCGGGGCCCTGGGGGAGCAGTACTTC
size: -; D: TRBD2; V: TRBV5-1; J: TRBJ2-2; CDR3: CASRLTGTINTGELFF; DNA: TGCGCCAGCAGGCTTACCGGGACTATCAACACCGGGGAGCTGTTTTTT
size: -; D: -; V: TRBV27; J: TRBJ1-5; CDR3: CASSLFAGVDSNQPQHF; DNA: TGTGCCAGCAGTTTATTTGCAGGGGTAGATAGCAATCAGCCCCAGCATTTT
size: -; D: -; V: TRBV11-2; J: TRBJ1-5; CDR3: CASSSQDSNQPQHF; DNA: TGTGCCAGCAGCTCCCAGGATAGCAATCAGCCCCAGCATTTT
size: -; D: TRBD2; V: TRBV6-5; J: TRBJ2-4; CDR3: CASSSTTAGGKNIQYF; DNA: TGTGCCAGCAGTTCGACCACTGCGGGGGGCAAAAACATTCAGTACTTC
size: -; D: -; V: TRBV2; J: TRBJ1-4; CDR3: CASSEGQRNEKLFF; DNA: TGTGCCAGCAGTGAAGGGCAGCGAAATGAAAAACTGTTTTTT
size: few; D: TRBD2; V: TRBV30; J: TRBJ2-3; CDR3: CAWSGSGSPTDTQYF; DNA: TGTGCCTGGAGTGGAAGCGGGAGTCCCACAGATACGCAGTATTTT
size: -; D: -; V: TRBV6-6; J: TRBJ2-7; CDR3: CASSPGTPGSEQYF; DNA: TGTGCCAGCAGTCCCGGGACTCCGGGGAGCGAGCAGTACTTC
size: -; D: -; V: TRBV19; J: TRBJ1-5; CDR3: CASSIGPNQPQHF; DNA: TGTGCCAGTAGTATAGGGCCTAATCAGCCCCAGCATTTT
size: few; D: -; V: TRBV7-9; J: TRBJ2-1; CDR3: CASSLRGYFDEQFF; DNA: TGTGCCAGCAGCTTAAGAGGTTATTTCGATGAGCAGTTCTTC
size: -; D: TRBD2; V: TRBV19; J: TRBJ2-1; CDR3: CASSMSGVLSAGEQFF; DNA: TGTGCCAGTAGTATGAGCGGGGTGCTTTCCGCAGGGGAGCAGTTCTTC
size: -; D: -; V: TRBV7-9; J: TRBJ2-2; CDR3: CASSLEGALNTGELFF; DNA: TGTGCCAGCAGCTTAGAAGGGGCCCTGAACACCGGGGAGCTGTTTTTT
size: few; D: TRBD1; V: TRBV6-6; J: TRBJ2-7; CDR3: CASSPQTGSEQYF; DNA: TGTGCCAGCAGCCCCCAGACAGGGAGTGAGCAGTATTTC
size: few; D: -; V: TRBV5-4; J: TRBJ1-1; CDR3: CASSLTTTGVEAFF; DNA: TGTGCCAGCAGCCTTACCACGACAGGAGTTGAAGCTTTCTTT
size: once; D: -; V: TRBV2; J: TRBJ1-4; CDR3: CASSDRTTTNEKLFF; DNA: TGTGCCAGCAGTGACCGGACAACAACTAATGAAAAACTGTTTTTT
size: -; D: -; V: TRBV27; J: TRBJ2-1; CDR3: CASSRSSPDEQFF; DNA: TGTGCCAGCAGCAGGTCTAGCCCAGATGAGCAGTTCTTC
size: few; D: TRBD2; V: TRBV6-5; J: TRBJ2-2; CDR3: CASSTGLAAGELFF; DNA: TGTGCCAGCAGCACGGGACTAGCTGCCGGGGAGCTGTTTTTT
size: -; D: -; V: TRBV6-1; J: TRBJ1-1; CDR3: CASSDHHGQLNTEAFF; DNA: TGTGCCAGCAGTGACCACCACGGACAGCTGAACACTGAAGCTTTCTTT
size: -; D: TRBD1; V: TRBV5-1; J: TRBJ1-3; CDR3: CASSLGQGTDSGNTIYF; DNA: TGCGCCAGCAGCTTGGGACAGGGTACTGACTCTGGAAACACCATATATTTT
size: -; D: TRBD2; V: TRBV5-4; J: TRBJ2-7; CDR3: CASSFPPGLAGEATF; DNA: TGTGCCAGCAGCTTTCCGCCGGGACTAGCGGGAGAGGCTACCTTC
size: -; D: -; V: TRBV7-9; J: TRBJ1-1; CDR3: CSSSLSSGLAFF; DNA: TGTTCCAGCAGCTTAAGTTCAGGGTTAGCTTTCTTT
size: -; D: -; V: TRBV9; J: TRBJ2-1; CDR3: CASSVTPAFDEQFF; DNA: TGTGCCAGCAGCGTAACCCCCGCGTTTGATGAGCAGTTCTTC
size: -; D: TRBD2; V: TRBV5-1; J: TRBJ2-1; CDR3: CASSLLAGGRNEQFF; DNA: TGCGCCAGCAGCTTATTAGCGGGAGGAAGGAATGAGCAGTTCTTC
size: -; D: TRBD1; V: TRBV7-9; J: TRBJ1-5; CDR3: CASSLGQGRNQPQHF; DNA: TGTGCCAGCAGCTTGGGACAGGGCCGGAATCAGCCCCAGCATTTT
size: -; D: -; V: TRBV6-6; J: TRBJ1-5; CDR3: CASTMDGPGTQPQHF; DNA: TGTGCCAGCACCATGGACGGACCTGGGACACAGCCCCAGCATTTT
size: -; D: TRBD2; V: TRBV10-3; J: TRBJ2-7; CDR3: CAISPAGGIYEQYF; DNA: TGTGCCATCAGCCCAGCGGGAGGCATATACGAGCAGTACTTC
size: few; D: -; V: TRBV5-1; J: TRBJ1-3; CDR3: CASSLLGTASGNTIYF; DNA: TGCGCCAGCAGCTTGCTCGGGACTGCCTCTGGAAACACCATATATTTT
size: -; D: -; V: TRBV19; J: TRBJ2-1; CDR3: CASSLAGSGNEQFF; DNA: TGTGCCAGTAGTCTAGCAGGGTCAGGGAATGAGCAGTTCTTC
size: -; D: -; V: TRBV19; J: TRBJ1-2; CDR3: CASRTDTAGGYTF; DNA: TGTGCCAGTAGGACGGACACTGCGGGAGGCTACACCTTC
size: -; D: TRBD1; V: TRBV5-1; J: TRBJ1-4; CDR3: CASSLRTGRNEKLFF; DNA: TGCGCCAGCAGCTTGAGGACAGGGCGAAATGAAAAACTGTTTTTT
size: -; D: -; V: TRBV29-1; J: TRBJ1-3; CDR3: CSVRTDGNTIYF; DNA: TGCAGCGTCAGGACAGATGGAAACACCATATATTTT
size: few; D: TRBD2; V: TRBV27; J: TRBJ2-1; CDR3: CASSFARMGTSGRNEQFF; DNA: TGTGCCAGCAGTTTCGCACGGATGGGGACTAGCGGGAGAAATGAGCAGTTCTTC
size: -; D: -; V: TRBV27; J: TRBJ2-2; CDR3: CASSGLENTGELFF; DNA: TGTGCCAGCAGTGGCCTAGAGAACACCGGGGAGCTGTTTTTT
size: -; D: -; V: TRBV25-1; J: TRBJ2-5; CDR3: CASSSSEGRETQYF; DNA: TGTGCCAGCAGCAGTAGCGAGGGGAGGGAGACCCAGTACTTC
size: -; D: TRBD2; V: TRBV11-2; J: TRBJ2-5; CDR3: CASSAPGLAVQETQYF; DNA: TGTGCCAGCAGCGCACCGGGACTAGCGGTTCAAGAGACCCAGTACTTC
size: -; D: -; V: TRBV29-1; J: TRBJ2-5; CDR3: CSVVGPGGETQYF; DNA: TGCAGCGTTGTAGGCCCTGGGGGCGAGACCCAGTACTTC
size: -; D: -; V: TRBV7-6; J: TRBJ2-1; CDR3: CASTSGTQTYNEQFF; DNA: TGTGCCAGCACCTCCGGGACTCAAACTTACAATGAGCAGTTCTTC
size: -; D: TRBD2; V: TRBV5-1; J: TRBJ2-1; CDR3: CASSLVAGYNEQFF; DNA: TGCGCCAGCAGCTTGGTAGCGGGGTACAATGAGCAGTTCTTC
size: -; D: TRBD1; V: TRBV7-3; J: TRBJ2-2; CDR3: CASSSSTGGSTGELFF; DNA: TGTGCCAGCAGCTCCTCCACAGGGGGCAGCACCGGGGAGCTGTTTTTT
size: -; D: TRBD1; V: TRBV18; J: TRBJ1-4; CDR3: CASSPSRRGRGNEKLFF; DNA: TGTGCCAGCTCACCATCACGAAGGGGGCGAGGTAATGAAAAACTGTTTTTT
size: few; D: -; V: TRBV10-1; J: TRBJ2-1; CDR3: CASSESRGILYEQFF; DNA: TGCGCCAGCAGTGAGTCGCGAGGGATTCTGTATGAGCAGTTCTTC
size: few; D: TRBD2; V: TRBV27; J: TRBJ2-7; CDR3: CASSSLAGGDEQYF; DNA: TGTGCCAGCAGTTCTTTAGCGGGAGGGGACGAGCAGTACTTC
size: -; D: -; V: TRBV7-4; J: TRBJ1-5; CDR3: CASSLSGSSGNQPQHF; DNA: TGTGCCAGCAGCTTAAGCGGAAGTTCGGGCAATCAGCCCCAGCATTTT
size: -; D: -; V: TRBV27; J: TRBJ2-1; CDR3: CASSYPVGGSYNEQFF; DNA: TGTGCCAGCAGTTACCCCGTGGGGGGTTCCTACAATGAGCAGTTCTTC
size: -; D: -; V: TRBV5-8; J: TRBJ1-5; CDR3: CASSLGRVNQPQHF; DNA: TGTGCCAGCAGCTTGGGACGGGTAAATCAGCCCCAGCATTTT
size: -; D: TRBD1; V: TRBV5-4; J: TRBJ1-2; CDR3: CASSTRTLDREGGYTF; DNA: TGTGCCAGCAGCACACGCACCCTGGACAGGGAGGGCGGCTACACCTTC
size: -; D: TRBD2; V: TRBV7-3; J: TRBJ2-5; CDR3: CASSAAGGKQETQYF; DNA: TGTGCCAGCAGTGCCGCCGGGGGGAAGCAAGAGACCCAGTACTTC